The entry that follows covers one T cell receptor (beta chain) sequence. Its antigen remains unknown. Time point here: after dendritic cell vaccination, including at tumor progression/relapse. None of the glioblastoma patients had an isocitrate dehydrogenase mutation. This sample is part of a study of glioma-infiltrating T cells after dendritic cell vaccination. Repertoires were generated with immunoSEQ multiplex PCR, while TCRdb's copy carries only in-frame clones and drops some. Of about 65,000 clones in the sample, around nine tenths were seen once. Study findings and constraints: Estimated pretreatment TIL content predicted outcome after dendritic cell vaccination.

This receptor was taken from a human donor with glioblastoma. Material: blood, obtained after dendritic cell vaccination.

CDR3 DNA: TGTGCCAGCAGTGAAGGGGACAGACAGAACACTGAAGCTTTCTTT. Its translation: CASSEGDRQNTEAFF. V usage is TRBV6-1 and J usage is TRBJ1-1; 7 bases match TRBD1. Germline V gene data show CDR1 as MNHNS and CDR2 as SASEGT. V lost 1 base to trimming and J lost 1 base; unmatched junction nucleotides: 3. This CDR3 is 15 amino acids long.